Each of the 23 T cell receptor beta chains below was sequenced from the same sample in a study of blood T cell repertoires in COVID-19. TCRdb's table, derived via immunoSEQ multiplex PCR, lists solely in-frame clones and lacks some. In the table there are 250,000 or so clones, approximately 84% of which are singletons. The source material was PBMCs or T cells enriched from blood (not recorded which). All receptors derive from a man in his fifties or sixties who had recovered from COVID-19.

The chain joins TRBV5-1 to TRBJ2-3; D is unresolved. The CDR3 contains 14 residues. V lost 2 bases and J 1 base, leaving 8 bases between the germline ends. Germline V gene lookup returns CDR1 SGHRS and CDR2 YFSETQ. The CDR3 coding sequence is TGCGCCAGCAGCTTCGCCCGGGGCACAGATACGCAGTATTTT. Amino acids: CASSFARGTDTQYF.

This sequence joins TRBV19 and TRBJ1-2, with 8 bases that match TRBD1. V lost 3 bases, J lost 6 bases, and 0 bases stayed unmatched. The germline CDR1 and CDR2 sequences are LNHDA and SQIVND (reference sequence). The CDR3 totals 12 residues. The CDR3: CASSMTGDGYTF. The DNA for the CDR3 is TGTGCCAGTAGTATGACAGGGGATGGCTACACCTTC.

The rearrangement joins TRBV4-3 to TRBJ2-7; D ambiguous. This CDR3 has 12 amino acids. Germline V gene sequence: CDR1 LGHNA, CDR2 YSLEER. The V and J ends lost 0 bases and 7 bases respectively, with 7 bases between them. CDR3 in DNA: TGCGCCAGCAGCCAAGATAGAGTTGAGCAGTACTTC. Its protein is CASSQDRVEQYF.

The J gene is TRBJ1-5, the V gene TRBV18; maybe TRBD1 (6 bases). CDR1 KGHSH and CDR2 LQKENI come from the germline V gene. There are 16 residues in the CDR3. Trimming took off 3 bases at V and 6 bases at J, with 18 bases between the two ends. The CDR3, as DNA: TGTGCCAGCTCACCGAGAGTGGCAGGGGACGGTCAGCCCCAGCATTTT. It specifies CASSPRVAGDGQPQHF.

In its sample, this clone was seen a few times. The CDR3 DNA reads as TGTGCCAGCAGCTTAGACCTCGACCGACCCAGGACAGGGGGCTGTGGCTACACCTTC. It yields the protein CASSLDLDRPRTGGCGYTF. The chain links TRBV11-2 to TRBJ1-2; TRBD1 matches at 11 bases. The germline gives CDR1 SGHAT, CDR2 FQNNGV. This CDR3 comprises 19 residues. The V segment lost 0 bases and the J segment 7 bases; nucleotides outside the gene matches: 16.

The chain joins TRBV5-6 to TRBJ2-5; TRBD2 matches 12 bases. This CDR3 contains 16 residues. The ends lost 2 bases at V and 5 bases at J; junction bases unmatched: 7. In germline, CDR1 is SGHDT, CDR2 YYEEEE. This CDR3 is CASSLLAGGGGETQYF. In DNA form, the CDR3 reads TGTGCCAGCAGCTTACTAGCGGGGGGCGGAGGTGAGACCCAGTACTTC.

This rearrangement joins TRBV7-2 to TRBJ1-3; D remains ambiguous. The V gene lost 2 bases and the J gene lost 0 bases, with 14 bases spanning the gap. Germline V CDR1 and CDR2: SGHTA, FQGNSA. This CDR3 contains 17 residues. CDR3 DNA: TGTGCCAGCAGCTTATATGGCGGGGAAGACTCTGGAAACACCATATATTTT. As protein: CASSLYGGEDSGNTIYF.

In DNA, the CDR3 is TGTGCCAGCAGTGAGGCGGGGGCCATCTCCTACAATGAGCAGTTCTTC. Its protein is CASSEAGAISYNEQFF. J is TRBJ2-1 and V is TRBV2, with a tentative D call TRBD2 (7 bases). V lost 3 bases to trimming and J lost 0 bases, with 12 bases between them. This CDR3 comprises 16 residues. Germline lookup yields CDR1 SNHLY and CDR2 FYNNEI.

J is TRBJ1-2 and V is TRBV5-1, with TRBD1 matching 7 bases. The CDR3 runs to 16 residues. Looked up from germline, CDR1 is SGHRS and CDR2 is YFSETQ. The V and J ends lost 4 bases and 0 bases, in that order; junction bases with no gene match: 9. The CDR3 coding sequence is TGCGCCAGCAGCCCGTTACCCACAGGGGCTAACTATGGCTACACCTTC. This encodes CASSPLPTGANYGYTF.

The chain couples TRBV2 to TRBJ1-5, with a weak D call TRBD1 (6 bases). The germline gives CDR1 SNHLY, CDR2 FYNNEI. The length of the CDR3 is 15 residues. Deletions cut 2 bases from V and 6 bases from J, with 14 bases between. The CDR3 bases are TGTGCCAGCAGTGAACTGGGTGGGGGCCTTCAGCCCCAGCATTTT. Its protein is CASSELGGGLQPQHF.

A few counts support this clone. The rearrangement uses TRBV7-2 and TRBJ2-1, with 14 bases that match TRBD2. The CDR3 consists of 16 residues. The V segment lost 4 bases and the J segment 9 bases; nucleotides outside the gene matches: 8. CDR1 is SGHTA, CDR2 FQGNSA, per germline. CDR3 sequence: CASSYSTSGGAFEQFF. The CDR3 DNA sequence: TGTGCCAGCAGCTATTCGACTAGCGGGGGGGCCTTTGAGCAGTTCTTC.

This chain connects TRBV6-5 to TRBJ2-3; D is perhaps TRBD2 (5 bases). The length of the CDR3 is 13 residues. The germline gives CDR1 MNHEY, CDR2 SVGAGI. The V end lost 6 bases, the J end lost 2 bases, and 9 bases lay between the germline ends. The CDR3 nucleotides are TGTGCCAGCAGCCCGGGGATCACAGATACGCAGTATTTT. As protein: CASSPGITDTQYF.

This clone was observed a single time. The chain has TRBV24-1 and TRBJ1-2; D is unclear. V lost 0 bases, J lost 2 bases, and 6 bases lay in between. The germline V gene has CDR1 KGHDR and CDR2 SFDVKD. The CDR3 totals 14 residues. The DNA of the CDR3 is TGTGCCACCAGTGATTTGACGGGGAACTATGGCTACACCTTC. Its protein product is CATSDLTGNYGYTF.

V usage is TRBV6-6 and J usage is TRBJ1-1, with D possibly being TRBD1 (5 bases). Between the trimmed V and J ends, which lost 7 bases and 6 bases, there was a span of 15 bases. This CDR3 has 13 amino acids. The germline V gene has CDR1 MNHNY and CDR2 SVGAGI (reference sequence). DNA of the CDR3: TGTGCCAGCACCCGGACGGGGGATGCTGAAGCTTTCTTT. This translates into CASTRTGDAEAFF.

This clone was counted only a few times. The chain carries TRBV29-1 and TRBJ1-5, with D tentatively TRBD1 (6 bases). The CDR3 is 12 amino acids. The germline CDR1 and CDR2 sequences are SQVTM and ANQGSEA. V dropped 5 bases and J dropped 2 bases, with 7 bases sitting between them. The CDR3, as DNA: TGCAGCGTTCGACAGGGCAATCAGCCCCAGCATTTT. Translation: CSVRQGNQPQHF.

As concerns this clone: A read error may account for a junction end that differs from germline. The chain combines TRBV24-1 with TRBJ2-7; 12 bases line up with TRBD2. Germline assignment: CDR1 KGHDR and CDR2 SFDVKD. The CDR3 runs to 15 residues. The CDR3 DNA reads TGTGCCACCAGTGACAGGACTAGCGGGGCCTACGGGCAGTACTTC. Residues: CATSDRTSGAYGQYF.

CDR3 nucleotides: TGTGCCAGTAGTATAGCAGGGGGGAAGAACACTGAAGCTTTCTTT. Its protein is CASSIAGGKNTEAFF. The chain is built from TRBV19 and TRBJ1-1; 7 bases line up with TRBD1. The J segment lost 1 base and the V segment lost 1 base, leaving 3 bases of the junction unmatched. The CDR3 is 15 amino acids. The germline V gene encodes CDR1 LNHDA and CDR2 SQIVND (reference sequence).

CDR3 region: CASSGNRGQPQHF. In DNA form, the CDR3 reads TGTGCCAGCAGTGGAAACAGGGGCCAGCCCCAGCATTTT. This chain uses TRBV2 with TRBJ1-5; 7 nucleotides line up with TRBD1. CDR3 length: 13 amino acids. V shed 4 bases and J 7 bases; nucleotides not matched to a gene: 4. Germline values: CDR1 SNHLY, CDR2 FYNNEI.

This clone was observed a handful of times. V and J are TRBV4-3 and TRBJ2-1; TRBD2 aligns across 9 bases. Trimming at V came to 3 bases and at J to 8 bases, leaving 11 bases not matched to a gene. From germline, CDR1 is LGHNA and CDR2 YSLEER. The CDR3 has 16 residues. CDR3 bases: TGCGCCAGCAGCCAGGAGGGGAGGACTAGCGTCGATGAGCAGTTCTTC. Translated, it gives CASSQEGRTSVDEQFF.

The chain carries TRBV7-9 and TRBJ1-2, with TRBD1 matching over 8 bases. V shed 4 bases and J 3 bases; nucleotides not matched to a gene: 4. The CDR3 is 14 amino acids. From germline, CDR1 is SEHNR and CDR2 FQNEAQ (reference sequence). CDR3 region: CASSSMDRDYGYTF. The CDR3 nucleotides read TGTGCCAGCAGCTCGATGGACAGGGACTATGGCTACACCTTC.

The V gene is TRBV4-2, the J gene TRBJ1-3; D might be TRBD1 (5 bases). In germline, CDR1 is LGHNA, CDR2 YNFKEQ. The V and J ends lost 6 bases and 0 bases respectively, with 21 bases between them. The CDR3 totals 18 residues. The CDR3 coding sequence is TGTGCCAGCAGTCCAACAGAAGCAGGGAAATACTCTGGAAACACCATATATTTT. Translated: CASSPTEAGKYSGNTIYF.

The V call is TRBV11-3, the J call TRBJ2-7, with 8 bases lining up with TRBD1. Germline V CDR1 and CDR2: SGHNT, YENEEA. CDR3 length: 15 residues. V shed 0 bases and J 2 bases; nucleotides not matched to a gene: 3. In DNA form, the CDR3 reads TGTGCCAGCAGCTTAGAGGGACAGGATGCCTACGAGCAGTACTTC. Protein: CASSLEGQDAYEQYF.

The chain carries TRBV11-3 and TRBJ2-7; 8 positions agree with TRBD1. The trim removed 4 bases at V and 2 bases at J, leaving 1 base unmatched. Germline assignment: CDR1 SGHNT and CDR2 YENEEA. The CDR3 totals 13 residues. CDR3 in DNA: TGTGCCAGCAGCTGGGACAGGACCTACGAGCAGTACTTC. Translating it yields CASSWDRTYEQYF.